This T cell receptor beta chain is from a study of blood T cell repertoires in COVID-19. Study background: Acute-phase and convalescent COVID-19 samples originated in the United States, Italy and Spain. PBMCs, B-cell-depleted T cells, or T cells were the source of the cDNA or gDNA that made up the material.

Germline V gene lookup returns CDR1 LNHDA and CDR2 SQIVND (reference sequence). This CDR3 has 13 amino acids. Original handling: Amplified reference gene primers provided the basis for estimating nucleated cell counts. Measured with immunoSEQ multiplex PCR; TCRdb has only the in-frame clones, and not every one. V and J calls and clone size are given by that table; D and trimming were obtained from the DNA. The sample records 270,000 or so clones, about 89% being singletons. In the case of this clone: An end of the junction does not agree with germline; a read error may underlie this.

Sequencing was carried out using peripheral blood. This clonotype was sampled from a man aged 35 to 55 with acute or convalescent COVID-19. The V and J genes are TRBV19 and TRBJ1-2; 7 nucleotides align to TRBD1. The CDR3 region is CASSISWGDSQSF. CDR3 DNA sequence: TGTGCCAGTAGTATTTCTTGGGGGGACAGCCAAAGCTTC.